Listed below are T cell receptor beta chains from one sample, sequenced in a study of human T cells and chemical hapten exposure. TCRdb processed the RACE reads anew with MiXCR; each CDR3 protein has one entry. This table holds about 380,000 distinct CDR3 sequences, 4.5% to 6% found once. The input for sequencing was whole blood, taken in connection with sensitization to the hapten diphenylcyclopropenone (DPC). The receptors come from a woman in her forties or fifties with alopecia areata. Some clones in this sample may be carry-over from other donors' samples. Both conserved end residues are part of each CDR3. Fields, in order: CDR3 length, V gene, J gene, D gene, clone size, CDR3 DNA, CDR3 protein. The D gene is left open where the match is weak. Rows may omit the clone size; those that give it use once, few, many or a size class.

14,TRBV12-3/TRBV12-4,TRBJ1-4,TRBD1,few,TGTGCCAGCAGTTCGGGACAGAGTGGAGAAAAACTGTTTTTT,CASSSGQSGEKLFF
15,TRBV20-1,TRBJ2-3,TRBD2,few,TGCAGTGCTAGGATTTGGGGGAGGGCCGCAGATACGCAGTATTTT,CSARIWGRAADTQYF
13,TRBV30,TRBJ2-3,-,few,TGTGCCTGGAACCGGTGGGTCACAGATACGCAGTATTTT,CAWNRWVTDTQYF
13,TRBV12-3/TRBV12-4,TRBJ1-1,-,few,TGTGCCAGCAGTCTCCTTCAGGGGACTGAAGCTTTCTTT,CASSLLQGTEAFF
16,TRBV6-2/TRBV6-3,TRBJ1-5,-,-,TGTGCCAGCAGTTACTCGTGGGCTCGGGGCAATCAGCCCCAGCATTTT,CASSYSWARGNQPQHF
14,TRBV20-1,TRBJ2-3,TRBD2,-,TGCAGTGCTAGGCGAGCGGGGGGGCCAGATACGCAGTATTTT,CSARRAGGPDTQYF
15,TRBV7-2,TRBJ1-6,TRBD1,-,TGTGCCAGCAGCTATGCCCGGGACAGGATTTCACCCCTCCACTTT,CASSYARDRISPLHF
15,TRBV29-1,TRBJ2-1,-,-,TGCAGCGTTGAGGGGATGAGGGGGACTTACAATGAGCAGTTCTTC,CSVEGMRGTYNEQFF
14,TRBV28,TRBJ1-4,-,many,TGTGCCAGCAGTCGCGGGACGGGTTATGAAAAACTGTTTTTT,CASSRGTGYEKLFF
15,TRBV5-6,TRBJ2-1,-,-,TGTGCCAGCAGCCACCGACTAGTGCAGGGCAATGAGCAGTTCTTC,CASSHRLVQGNEQFF
13,TRBV4-3,TRBJ1-1,-,-,TGCGCCAGCAGCCAAGATACGGGCACTGAAGCTTTCTTT,CASSQDTGTEAFF
14,TRBV7-2,TRBJ2-3,-,few,TGTGCCAGCAGTGTAGACTATGGGGCAGATACGCAGTATTTT,CASSVDYGADTQYF
13,TRBV29-1,TRBJ1-1,TRBD1,-,TGCAGCGTGACAGGGAAGGCGAACACTGAAGCTTTCTTT,CSVTGKANTEAFF
14,TRBV18,TRBJ1-2,TRBD1,many,TGTGCCAGCTCACCTACAGGGGGAACGGATGGCTACACCTTC,CASSPTGGTDGYTF
15,TRBV12-3/TRBV12-4,TRBJ2-2,-,many,TGTGCCAGCAGTTGGGTGTGGCATCGGAACGGGGAGCTGTTTTTT,CASSWVWHRNGELFF
14,TRBV2,TRBJ2-3,-,many,TGTGCCAGCAGGACATCTCCTAGCACAGATACGCAGTATTTT,CASRTSPSTDTQYF
14,TRBV20-1,TRBJ1-4,-,many,TGCAGTGCTAGAGATCCCAGTACTAACGAAAAACTGTTTTTT,CSARDPSTNEKLFF
14,TRBV7-9,TRBJ2-7,-,few,TGTGCCAGCAGCTTAGGAGGGGGGTACTACGAGCAGTACTTC,CASSLGGGYYEQYF
13,TRBV7-9,TRBJ2-1,-,-,TGTGCCAGCAGCTTATTCCACGAGAATGAGCAGCTCTTC,CASSLFHENEQLF
15,TRBV7-2,TRBJ2-7,TRBD1,few,TGTGCCAGCAGCGATCTGGGACAGGGGGCTGGCGAGCAGTACTTC,CASSDLGQGAGEQYF
11,TRBV29-1,TRBJ2-1,-,many,TGCAGCGGGTGGGGGTCAGGTGAGCAGTTCTTC,CSGWGSGEQFF
13,TRBV28,TRBJ1-1,-,many,TGTGCCAGCAGCTTCTCGTTGGGGACTGAAGCTTTCTTT,CASSFSLGTEAFF
16,TRBV6-2/TRBV6-3,TRBJ1-5,-,few,TGTGCCAGCACCGACTTACTTGGAGGGGAGGCTCAGCCCCAGCATTTT,CASTDLLGGEAQPQHF
14,TRBV5-5,TRBJ2-3,-,many,TGTGCCAGCAGCCTCCGGGCGAAGACAGATACGCAGTATTTT,CASSLRAKTDTQYF
15,TRBV6-2/TRBV6-3,TRBJ2-3,-,many,TGTGCCAGCACCCAAGGTGGGGCTAGCGAGGATACGCAGTATTTT,CASTQGGASEDTQYF
13,TRBV5-1,TRBJ1-1,-,-,TGCGCCAGCAGCACCCAAGAGAACACTGAAGCTTTCTTT,CASSTQENTEAFF